This entry concerns a single T cell receptor beta chain. Its antigen remains unidentified. Base qualities were left out, and no much larger clone turns up one base away. The library was obtained by 5' RACE. The reads were generated on an Illumina HiSeq 2500. The second PCR ran for about 6 to 12 cycles and used a J-beta primer mix along with a sample-barcoded 5' primer. A unique molecular identifier was introduced onto each TCR beta cDNA molecule by a template-switch 5' adaptor carrying 12 random nucleotides. Each sample yielded at least 2.5 million CDR3-containing paired-end reads. The Mint cDNA synthesis kit, primed by a TRBC-specific oligonucleotide, was used to synthesize first-strand cDNA from all RNA. Following uracil-DNA glycosylase treatment, all cDNA underwent a first 18-cycle PCR with the universal primers M1SS and BC2_uni_R. In the original analysis: For normalization, 1 million high-quality reads were randomly selected from each sample, with every read carrying a distinct molecular identifier. Instead of being binned into consensus sequences, reads that shared molecular identifiers were thrown out. MiTCR, run with a Q25 quality threshold and the strictest error-elimination algorithm, handled CDR3 identification, clonotype clustering and error correction. Lower-bound total TCR beta diversity was estimated with a nonparametric unseen species model using Euler transformation. TCRdb applied fastp at Q25 and MiXCR to the public reads, then kept only in-frame beta chains. Every CDR3 protein is listed once, alongside the most common genes and DNA of its rows. These V and J calls rely on TCRdb rather than the paper's analysis. This sample holds about 690,000 distinct CDR3 sequences; around 43% were observed only once. The ten largest clones represent roughly 30% of the sample.

Systemically healthy Caucasian individuals from Russia, 39 in total and aged about 6 to 95 years, were included as donors. About 9.1 milliliters of peripheral blood were collected from each donor into EDTA-treated Vacutainer tubes. PBMCs were isolated by Ficoll-Paque density-gradient centrifugation, with at least 6.5 million obtained per sample. Trizol reagent was used to extract total RNA from PBMCs, with at least 5 micrograms per sample. The percentages of naive CD45RAhigh/CD27high T cells were determined by flow cytometry on a PBMC aliquot from every donor. These data are taken from a study of blood T cells in healthy people across ages (dated by TCRdb to about 2015). Notes on the research overall: Template switching captured roughly one uniquely barcoded TCR beta cDNA molecule per two T cells in model experiments. The study measured age-related changes in TCR beta repertoire diversity using deep sequencing normalized with unique cDNA molecular identifiers. Four age groups were formed from the donors: young (average approximately 16 years), middle-aged (just under 40), aged (62) and long-lived (more than 75). To avoid experimental bias, donors of different ages were spread randomly across the sequencing lanes. Two additional independent replicas of 1 million unique cDNA reads from the same blood draw were analyzed for two donors (one aged 18 to 30 and one aged 80 or older). Study-wide findings and limitations: Estimates of total diversity based on one million sequenced T cells were regarded as lower bounds and as underestimates. Compared with the aged group, more naive CD4+ T cells, fewer expanded clones and increased TCR diversity were shown by the long-lived group, suggesting age selection. Bulk unsorted PBMC profiling prevented conclusive comparison of naive and antigen-experienced compartments. There was a strong correlation between observed TCR beta diversity and the percentage of naive T cells measured by flow cytometry. As age increased, observed TCR beta diversity per million T cells dropped in a roughly linear way, and a significant reduction was already evident by age approximately 40. Donor CMV infection status was unknown, potentially confounding age-related changes in expanded clonotypes.

A distance of 17 bases separates the germline ends of V and J, which lose 8 bases and 3 bases respectively. Inclusive of the bounding cysteine and phenylalanine, the CDR3 is 14 residues long. The CDR3 DNA has 42 bases and is translated from base 1. In the germline V gene, CDR1 corresponds to SNHLY and CDR2 to FYNNEI. Sequences were obtained from blood. The chain employs TRBV2 and TRBJ2-7, with a weak D call of TRBD1 (6 bases match). The clonotype was recovered from a man aged 80 or over in good health. The sequenced DNA: TGTGCCAGCCAGGGGACGAGCAACGACTACGAGCAGTACTTC. Its product reads: CASQGTSNDYEQYF.